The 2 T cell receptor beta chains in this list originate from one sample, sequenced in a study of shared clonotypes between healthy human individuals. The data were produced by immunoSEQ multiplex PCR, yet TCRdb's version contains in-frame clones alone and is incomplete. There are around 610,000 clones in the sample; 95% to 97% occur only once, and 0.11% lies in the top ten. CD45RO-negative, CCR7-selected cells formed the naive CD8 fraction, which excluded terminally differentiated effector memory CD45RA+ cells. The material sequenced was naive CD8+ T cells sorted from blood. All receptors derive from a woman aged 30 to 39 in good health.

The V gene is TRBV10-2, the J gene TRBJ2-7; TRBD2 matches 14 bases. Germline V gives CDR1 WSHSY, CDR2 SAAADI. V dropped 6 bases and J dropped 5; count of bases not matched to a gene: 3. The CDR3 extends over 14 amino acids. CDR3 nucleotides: TGCGCCAGCAGCGCGGGACTAGCGGGAGACGAGCAGTACTTC. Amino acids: CASSAGLAGDEQYF.

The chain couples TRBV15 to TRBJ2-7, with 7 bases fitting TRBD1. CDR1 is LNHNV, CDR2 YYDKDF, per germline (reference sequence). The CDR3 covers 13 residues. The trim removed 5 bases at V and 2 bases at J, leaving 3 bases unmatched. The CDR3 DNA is TGTGCCACCAGCGGACAGGATACCTACGAGCAGTACTTC. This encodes CATSGQDTYEQYF.